The entry below gives a single T cell receptor (beta chain) sequence along with its context. Between the trimmed V and J ends, which lost 2 bases and 9 bases, there was a span of 11 bases. CDR3 length equals 13 residues. Germline-derived CDR1 and CDR2 are MNHEY and SMNVEV (reference sequence). The data belong to a study of blood T cell repertoires in COVID-19. Overall study: The origin of the acute and convalescent COVID-19 samples was the United States, Italy and Spain. In each case, the material was cDNA or gDNA derived from T cells, B-cell-depleted T cells, or PBMCs.

Data came from immunoSEQ multiplex PCR; TCRdb stores just in-frame clones and leaves some out. The table lists some 350,000 clones, about 90% of them singletons. The V call is TRBV27, the J call TRBJ1-5; D not resolved. This TCR was sampled from a woman younger than 45 who had recovered from COVID-19. The sample comprised PBMCs or T cells enriched from blood (not recorded which). The CDR3 is CASSLAGFWPQHF. In DNA form, the CDR3 reads TGTGCCAGCAGTTTAGCAGGATTTTGGCCCCAGCATTTT.